The rows below give T cell receptor beta chains drawn from one sample of a study of identical twins. TCRdb re-analysed the 5' RACE reads in MiXCR, keeping a single row per CDR3 protein. The table records roughly 540,000 distinct CDR3 sequences, approximately 22% of them present only once. These data also formed part of another study, on T cells expressing NK-cell markers.

Sample: CD4+ T cells sorted from blood. The source is a woman in her late teens or twenties in good health. CDR3s include the opening cysteine and the closing phenylalanine or tryptophan. D genes are given only for firm matches. Some rows mark clone size as missing; the rest say once, few, many or name a class of expanded clone.

CDR3 DNA,CDR3 protein,clone size,J gene,D gene,V gene
TGCAGTGCTACTTCGGGTAGTGGGTTTCGAAGGCCGGGGGAGCAGTTCTTC,CSATSGSGFRRPGEQFF,NA,TRBJ2-1,NA,TRBV20-1
TGTGCCAGCAGTTTTAAACAGAACTATGGCTACACCTTC,CASSFKQNYGYTF,NA,TRBJ1-2,NA,TRBV27
TGTGCCAGCAGGGGACATTACGCACGAGCAGATACGCAGTATTTT,CASRGHYARADTQYF,NA,TRBJ2-3,NA,TRBV6-2/TRBV6-3
TGTGCCAGCAGTTTGGGCGACTCCGGGGGCACTGAAGCTTTCTTT,CASSLGDSGGTEAFF,many,TRBJ1-1,NA,TRBV12-3/TRBV12-4
TGTGCCAGCAGCCTAACAGGGGGGATTACCTACGAGCAGTACTTC,CASSLTGGITYEQYF,NA,TRBJ2-7,TRBD1,TRBV7-3
TGCAGCGTGGAGCGGGGGGGCCAGACCCAGTACTTC,CSVERGGQTQYF,few,TRBJ2-5,TRBD2,TRBV29-1
TGTGCCAGCAGTTACCGGGACCGACCTGCTCGCCCTTACAATGAGCAGTTCTTC,CASSYRDRPARPYNEQFF,NA,TRBJ2-1,NA,TRBV6-5
TGTGCCAGCATAGGTAATTGGGAAACCGAGACCCAGTACTTC,CASIGNWETETQYF,few,TRBJ2-5,NA,TRBV12-3/TRBV12-4
TGTGCCAGCAGTCAAGGTCTGCTACAAGAGACCCAGTACTTC,CASSQGLLQETQYF,NA,TRBJ2-5,NA,TRBV11-2
TGTGCCAGCAGTGTCATCAGGGGAGTTAATGAAAAACTGTTTTTT,CASSVIRGVNEKLFF,few,TRBJ1-4,NA,TRBV27
TGCGCCAGCAACCAGGGGGGCACCATGAACACTGAAGCTTTCTTT,CASNQGGTMNTEAFF,many,TRBJ1-1,TRBD1,TRBV5-1
TGTGCCAGCAGCCTCTCAGGGGGGGGCGACGCCAAAAACATTCAGTACTTC,CASSLSGGGDAKNIQYF,few,TRBJ2-4,NA,TRBV7-2
TGCAGTGTTCACAGTAACTACGAGCAGTACTTC,CSVHSNYEQYF,few,TRBJ2-7,NA,TRBV20-1
TGTGCCAGCAGCTTAGCCTCCAGGGAGGATGGCTACACCTTC,CASSLASREDGYTF,many,TRBJ1-2,NA,TRBV7-2
TGTGCCAGCAGCTTGTTGTTTGGGCCCCACGAGCAGTACTTC,CASSLLFGPHEQYF,few,TRBJ2-7,NA,TRBV5-5
TGCAGTGCTAGAATATTTCCTGGGGCCAACGTCCTGACTTTC,CSARIFPGANVLTF,NA,TRBJ2-6,NA,TRBV20-1
TGTGCCAGCAGTTCGGACAGGGGGAATCACCCCCAGCATTTT,CASSSDRGNHPQHF,few,TRBJ1-5,TRBD1,TRBV12-3/TRBV12-4
TGTGCTAGTGGTGCCGGGACTAGCGGCTTCACAGATACGCAGTATTTT,CASGAGTSGFTDTQYF,NA,TRBJ2-3,TRBD2,TRBV12-5
TGCAGCCTCCGGGTCTATGGGGGGACTGAAGCTTTCTTT,CSLRVYGGTEAFF,few,TRBJ1-1,NA,TRBV29-1
TGTGCCAGCAGGCCCGGGACTAGTAACACCGGGGAGCTGTTTTTT,CASRPGTSNTGELFF,NA,TRBJ2-2,TRBD2,TRBV7-2
TGCAGTGCTTTGAGACCGGGACAGGATCCCTACGAGCAGTACTTC,CSALRPGQDPYEQYF,few,TRBJ2-7,TRBD1,TRBV20-1
TGCAGCGGGAAACAGCAGATGAACACTGAAGCTTTCTTT,CSGKQQMNTEAFF,few,TRBJ1-1,NA,TRBV29-1
TGTGCCACCAGCAGAGATGTCGGGAACCTCTATGGCTACACCTTC,CATSRDVGNLYGYTF,NA,TRBJ1-2,NA,TRBV15
TGTGCCAGCCAGGGAGGGGACTCAATTAACTATGGCTACACCTTC,CASQGGDSINYGYTF,few,TRBJ1-2,NA,TRBV6-1
TGCAGTGTTCCTAGGATCTCAGATACGCAGTATTTT,CSVPRISDTQYF,NA,TRBJ2-3,NA,TRBV20-1
TGTGCCAGCAGTTACTCTGGGACGAACACTGAAGCTTTCTTT,CASSYSGTNTEAFF,few,TRBJ1-1,NA,TRBV6-5
TGTGCCAGCAGCTCCTGGATCCAGGCGGATACGCAGTATTTT,CASSSWIQADTQYF,many,TRBJ2-3,NA,TRBV7-2
TGTGCCAGCAGTGGACAGGGGCTGCCAGAAAAACTGTTTTTT,CASSGQGLPEKLFF,NA,TRBJ1-4,TRBD1,TRBV12-3/TRBV12-4
TGTGCCAGCAGCCCCGGCTTCGGTCCGGGCAATGAGCAGTTCTTC,CASSPGFGPGNEQFF,few,TRBJ2-1,NA,TRBV5-6
TGTGCCAGCAGTTCCCTTCTACCCCCCTACGAGCAGTGCTTC,CASSSLLPPYEQCF,once,TRBJ2-7,NA,TRBV6-5
TGCGCCAGCAGTCAATCCCTCAGGCGGCCGAACACCGGGGAGCTGTTTTTT,CASSQSLRRPNTGELFF,few,TRBJ2-2,NA,TRBV23-1
TGTGCCAGCAGGGGCCAGCGGGAGCCGCATAAAGAGACCCAGTACTTC,CASRGQREPHKETQYF,few,TRBJ2-5,TRBD2,TRBV6-1
TGTGCCAGCAGTTACTCGACACTAGCGGCAAATTACGAGCAGTACTTC,CASSYSTLAANYEQYF,few,TRBJ2-7,TRBD2,TRBV6-5
TGTGCCAGCAGTGAATATTGGACAGGGGGAAATCAGCCCCAGCATTTT,CASSEYWTGGNQPQHF,NA,TRBJ1-5,TRBD1,TRBV6-1
TGCAGTGCTAGGGTCCAGCGGGAGGCTTTCGAGTTCTTC,CSARVQREAFEFF,NA,TRBJ2-1,TRBD2,TRBV20-1
TGTGCCAGCGGCCCCTCGACCCGTAGCGATACGCAGTATTTT,CASGPSTRSDTQYF,NA,TRBJ2-3,NA,TRBV12-3/TRBV12-4
TGTGCCAGCAGCCCGGGACAGAACTACAATGAGCAGTTCTTC,CASSPGQNYNEQFF,NA,TRBJ2-1,TRBD1,TRBV11-1
TGCGCCAGCGCGTTGGACGGTGTCCTCTTC,CASALDGVLF,few,TRBJ2-1,NA,TRBV5-1
TGTGCCAGCAGCGACACTAGCGGGAGGTCCCACAATGAGCAGTTCTTC,CASSDTSGRSHNEQFF,NA,TRBJ2-1,TRBD2,TRBV3-1
TGTGCCAGCAGCTTAGAGAGCGGGGGGGCCTACGAGCAGTACTTC,CASSLESGGAYEQYF,few,TRBJ2-7,TRBD2,TRBV11-3
TGTGCCAGCAGTTTTCGTCGCCAATCGGGCGGGAGGGTTGGAGAGCAGTTCTTC,CASSFRRQSGGRVGEQFF,NA,TRBJ2-1,TRBD2,TRBV12-3/TRBV12-4
TGTGCCAGCAGCCCAACTAGCGGAGGACTCTACAATGAGCAGTTCTTC,CASSPTSGGLYNEQFF,NA,TRBJ2-1,TRBD2,TRBV12-3/TRBV12-4
TGTGCCAGCAGCCGAACTAGGGGCCAAGAGACCCAGTACTTC,CASSRTRGQETQYF,few,TRBJ2-5,NA,TRBV13
TGTGCCAGCAGCGTTGTCACAGATACGCAGTATTTT,CASSVVTDTQYF,few,TRBJ2-3,NA,TRBV5-5
TGCAGTGCTAGAAAAAGGGAAACAGATACGCAGTATTTT,CSARKRETDTQYF,NA,TRBJ2-3,NA,TRBV20-1
TGTGCCAGCAGTTCCCGGGGGGCGAACACTGAAGCTTTCTTT,CASSSRGANTEAFF,few,TRBJ1-1,NA,TRBV12-3/TRBV12-4
TGCTGTGCTAGAGATCGTATGGGGCTGACCAATCAGCCCCAGCATTTT,CCARDRMGLTNQPQHF,NA,TRBJ1-5,NA,TRBV20-1
TGTGCCAGCGGTACGCAGGCTGGGGCCAACGTCCTGACTTTC,CASGTQAGANVLTF,few,TRBJ2-6,NA,TRBV12-3/TRBV12-4
TGTGCCAGCATTAATAGGGGGTTGGAAAGCACAGATACGCAGTATTTT,CASINRGLESTDTQYF,NA,TRBJ2-3,NA,TRBV6-5
TGTGCCAGCAGTCACACTTTTGGCTCCGGGGCCAACGTCCTGACTTTC,CASSHTFGSGANVLTF,few,TRBJ2-6,NA,TRBV6-5
TGTGCCAGCAGTTCGGTAGGGGAAACTGGCTACACCTTC,CASSSVGETGYTF,few,TRBJ1-2,NA,TRBV6-6
TGCGCCAGCAGCTTGTACGGAGGATCCTACAATGAGCAGTTCTTC,CASSLYGGSYNEQFF,few,TRBJ2-1,NA,TRBV5-1
TGCAGCACAACGGGACTTTGGGCAACAGATACGCAGTATTTT,CSTTGLWATDTQYF,few,TRBJ2-3,NA,TRBV29-1
TGTGCCAGCAGTTTAGAACGGGGGACTGGCCAGCCCCAGCATTTT,CASSLERGTGQPQHF,many,TRBJ1-5,NA,TRBV12-3/TRBV12-4
TGTGCCACCAGCAGCGGCTCTAGCGGGAGGATTGAGCAGTTCTTC,CATSSGSSGRIEQFF,many,TRBJ2-1,TRBD2,TRBV15